This is a list of T cell receptor beta chains from one sample in a study of T cells in Graves' hyperthyroidism and ophthalmopathy. TCRdb used MiXCR to reprocess the multiplex PCR reads, holding one entry per CDR3 protein. The sample has under 700,000 distinct CDR3 sequences; approximately 15% are singletons. Material for sequencing was blood. These receptors originate from a woman younger than 30 with Graves' hyperthyroidism. CDR3s include the opening cysteine and the closing phenylalanine or tryptophan. Each record gives: D gene, clone size, J gene, V gene, CDR3 protein, CDR3 DNA. A D gene is named only where the DNA matches it firmly. Clone sizes are given selectively: once, few, many, or a class where the clone is expanded.

D: -; size: many; J: TRBJ2-7; V: TRBV27; CDR3: CASSSAPRTYEQYF; DNA: TGTGCCAGCAGTTCTGCGCCCCGTACCTACGAGCAGTACTTC
D: -; size: few; J: TRBJ1-4; V: TRBV4-1; CDR3: CASSQDWRGDPEKLFF; DNA: TGCGCCAGCAGCCAAGATTGGAGAGGGGATCCAGAAAAACTGTTTTTT
D: TRBD1; size: -; J: TRBJ2-5; V: TRBV6-1; CDR3: CASSTGQTFQETQYF; DNA: TGTGCCAGCAGTACGGGACAGACATTCCAAGAGACCCAGTACTTC
D: -; size: -; J: TRBJ1-1; V: TRBV29-1; CDR3: CSVAQGMAFF; DNA: TGCAGCGTTGCCCAGGGCATGGCTTTCTTT
D: TRBD2; size: -; J: TRBJ2-3; V: TRBV12-3/TRBV12-4; CDR3: CASSLGGLGAQYF; DNA: TGTGCCAGCAGTCTTGGTGGACTAGGCGCGCAGTATTTT
D: TRBD1; size: -; J: TRBJ1-2; V: TRBV24-1; CDR3: CATSDATGRNGYTF; DNA: TGTGCCACCAGTGATGCGACAGGGAGAAATGGCTACACCTTC
D: -; size: -; J: TRBJ1-2; V: TRBV19; CDR3: CASRRTGEGAGYTF; DNA: TGTGCCAGTAGACGTACAGGCGAAGGGGCTGGCTACACCTTC
D: TRBD1; size: many; J: TRBJ2-7; V: TRBV11-3; CDR3: CASSPTWTGTSYEQYF; DNA: TGTGCCAGCAGCCCGACCTGGACAGGGACCTCCTACGAGCAGTACTTC
D: TRBD1; size: many; J: TRBJ1-1; V: TRBV29-1; CDR3: CSGQGAHTEAFF; DNA: TGCAGCGGACAGGGGGCGCACACTGAAGCTTTCTTT
D: TRBD2; size: many; J: TRBJ2-3; V: TRBV10-3; CDR3: CAIRGLASTDTQYF; DNA: TGTGCCATCAGGGGACTAGCTAGCACAGATACGCAGTATTTT
D: TRBD1; size: many; J: TRBJ1-2; V: TRBV6-2/TRBV6-3; CDR3: CASSTRTGNYGYTF; DNA: TGTGCCAGCAGTACCAGGACAGGGAACTATGGCTACACCTTC
D: -; size: many; J: TRBJ2-7; V: TRBV29-1; CDR3: CSVRQWDYEQYF; DNA: TGCAGCGTTAGGCAGTGGGACTACGAGCAGTACTTC
D: -; size: -; J: TRBJ1-1; V: TRBV29-1; CDR3: CSVANSEAFF; DNA: TGCAGCGTTGCCAACAGTGAAGCTTTCTTT
D: TRBD1; size: -; J: TRBJ2-1; V: TRBV18; CDR3: CASSRRQGLNEQFF; DNA: TGTGCCAGCTCACGGAGACAGGGGTTGAATGAGCAGTTCTTC
D: TRBD2; size: -; J: TRBJ2-1; V: TRBV6-4; CDR3: CASSSSLAGGGNEQFF; DNA: TGTGCCAGCAGTAGCTCCTTAGCGGGAGGGGGAAATGAGCAGTTCTTC
D: -; size: few; J: TRBJ1-1; V: TRBV29-1; CDR3: CSAAPIGSINTEAFF; DNA: TGCAGCGCTGCCCCGATCGGGAGTATTAACACTGAAGCTTTCTTT
D: -; size: -; J: TRBJ2-1; V: TRBV12-5; CDR3: CASGLVLGQFNEQFF; DNA: TGTGCTAGTGGTTTGGTACTAGGACAGTTCAATGAGCAGTTCTTC
D: -; size: many; J: TRBJ1-5; V: TRBV12-3/TRBV12-4; CDR3: CACGGGLHQPQHF; DNA: TGTGCCTGTGGGGGGGGTCTACATCAGCCCCAGCATTTT
D: -; size: few; J: TRBJ2-7; V: TRBV30; CDR3: CAWSTREICSYEQYF; DNA: TGTGCCTGGAGTACCAGAGAGATATGCTCCTACGAGCAGTACTTC
D: TRBD2; size: few; J: TRBJ2-5; V: TRBV29-1; CDR3: CSVVTSGAGETQYF; DNA: TGCAGCGTTGTGACTAGCGGGGCTGGGGAGACCCAGTACTTC
D: -; size: many; J: TRBJ2-3; V: TRBV6-6; CDR3: CASSYSKGGFGTDTQYF; DNA: TGTGCCAGCAGTTACTCCAAGGGGGGTTTTGGCACAGATACGCAGTATTTT
D: -; size: -; J: TRBJ1-1; V: TRBV20-1; CDR3: CTALRPAGNTEAFF; DNA: TGCACCGCCCTAAGGCCGGCGGGGAACACTGAAGCTTTCTTT
D: -; size: many; J: TRBJ2-1; V: TRBV6-5; CDR3: CASSYSGGSYNEQFF; DNA: TGTGCCAGCAGTTACTCGGGGGGCTCCTACAATGAGCAGTTCTTC
D: -; size: -; J: TRBJ2-2; V: TRBV11-3; CDR3: CASRHISTGELFF; DNA: TGTGCCAGCAGGCATATAAGCACCGGGGAGCTGTTTTTT
D: -; size: -; J: TRBJ1-1; V: TRBV7-2; CDR3: CASSLRGMHTEAFF; DNA: TGTGCCAGCAGCTTAAGGGGGATGCACACTGAAGCTTTCTTT
D: -; size: many; J: TRBJ2-7; V: TRBV2; CDR3: CASSETGPYEQYF; DNA: TGTGCCAGCAGTGAGACAGGACCCTACGAGCAGTACTTC
D: -; size: few; J: TRBJ2-7; V: TRBV20-1; CDR3: CSGQPTGLYEQYF; DNA: TGCAGTGGGCAGCCGACAGGTCTCTACGAGCAGTACTTC
D: -; size: -; J: TRBJ1-2; V: TRBV5-1; CDR3: CASSLAASSTNYGYTF; DNA: TGCGCCAGCAGCTTGGCCGCCAGTTCCACTAACTATGGCTACACCTTC
D: TRBD2; size: -; J: TRBJ2-7; V: TRBV6-1; CDR3: CASSGGGRSYEQYF; DNA: TGTGCCAGCAGCGGAGGCGGGAGAAGCTACGAGCAGTACTTC
D: -; size: -; J: TRBJ1-1; V: TRBV14; CDR3: CASGQDRSSSNTEAFF; DNA: TGTGCCAGCGGCCAAGATCGAAGCAGCAGCAACACTGAAGCTTTCTTT
D: -; size: -; J: TRBJ2-1; V: TRBV11-2; CDR3: CASSPRVAAPYNEQFF; DNA: TGTGCCAGCAGTCCCCGCGTCGCGGCCCCCTACAATGAGCAGTTCTTC
D: TRBD2; size: few; J: TRBJ2-7; V: TRBV20-1; CDR3: CSAESGGAYEQYF; DNA: TGCAGTGCTGAGAGCGGGGGGGCATACGAGCAGTACTTC
D: TRBD2; size: many; J: TRBJ2-2; V: TRBV7-2; CDR3: CASSQPGLAANTGELFF; DNA: TGTGCCAGCAGCCAACCGGGACTAGCGGCGAACACCGGGGAGCTGTTTTTT
D: TRBD2; size: -; J: TRBJ2-1; V: TRBV11-3; CDR3: CASKPPGGRLEQFF; DNA: TGTGCCAGCAAACCGCCGGGGGGGCGCCTTGAGCAGTTCTTC
D: -; size: many; J: TRBJ1-6; V: TRBV20-1; CDR3: CSARVRSSTGLANSPLHF; DNA: TGCAGTGCTAGAGTCCGAAGCTCCACCGGTTTGGCTAATTCACCCCTCCACTTT
D: -; size: -; J: TRBJ1-1; V: TRBV7-6; CDR3: CASSSGAATGDTEAFF; DNA: TGTGCCAGCAGCTCGGGGGCTGCAACGGGGGATACTGAAGCTTTCTTT
D: -; size: many; J: TRBJ2-7; V: TRBV6-2/TRBV6-3; CDR3: CASRPPGSYEQYF; DNA: TGTGCCAGCAGACCCCCCGGCTCCTACGAGCAGTACTTC
D: TRBD2; size: many; J: TRBJ2-1; V: TRBV6-2/TRBV6-3; CDR3: CASSYSASSGNHEQFF; DNA: TGTGCCAGCAGTTACTCGGCGTCTAGCGGGAATCATGAGCAGTTCTTC
D: -; size: -; J: TRBJ1-5; V: TRBV6-1; CDR3: CASSEAQGFGSGQPQHF; DNA: TGTGCCAGCAGTGAAGCGCAGGGGTTTGGTTCGGGCCAGCCCCAGCATTTT
D: -; size: few; J: TRBJ2-5; V: TRBV12-3/TRBV12-4; CDR3: CASSGTPRETQYF; DNA: TGTGCCAGCAGCGGGACGCCCCGGGAGACCCAGTACTTC
D: TRBD1; size: few; J: TRBJ1-3; V: TRBV6-4; CDR3: CASSAGTGGNTIYF; DNA: TGTGCCAGCAGTGCCGGGACAGGGGGAAACACCATATATTTT
D: -; size: few; J: TRBJ1-2; V: TRBV4-1; CDR3: CASSQATGFYGYTF; DNA: TGCGCCAGCAGCCAAGCGACCGGATTCTATGGCTACACCTTC
D: -; size: many; J: TRBJ2-3; V: TRBV2; CDR3: CASSAKEARPFPSTDTQYF; DNA: TGTGCCAGCAGTGCTAAGGAAGCGCGTCCCTTCCCTAGCACAGATACGCAGTATTTT
D: TRBD1; size: -; J: TRBJ2-3; V: TRBV20-1; CDR3: CSARTGPSTDTQYF; DNA: TGCAGTGCCAGGACAGGGCCTAGCACAGATACGCAGTATTTT
D: -; size: many; J: TRBJ2-1; V: TRBV12-3/TRBV12-4; CDR3: CASITQGRVNEQFF; DNA: TGTGCCAGCATCACCCAGGGACGAGTCAATGAGCAGTTCTTC
D: TRBD2; size: few; J: TRBJ2-3; V: TRBV10-3; CDR3: CAISDPGGSTDTQYF; DNA: TGTGCCATCAGTGATCCGGGAGGGAGCACAGATACGCAGTATTTT